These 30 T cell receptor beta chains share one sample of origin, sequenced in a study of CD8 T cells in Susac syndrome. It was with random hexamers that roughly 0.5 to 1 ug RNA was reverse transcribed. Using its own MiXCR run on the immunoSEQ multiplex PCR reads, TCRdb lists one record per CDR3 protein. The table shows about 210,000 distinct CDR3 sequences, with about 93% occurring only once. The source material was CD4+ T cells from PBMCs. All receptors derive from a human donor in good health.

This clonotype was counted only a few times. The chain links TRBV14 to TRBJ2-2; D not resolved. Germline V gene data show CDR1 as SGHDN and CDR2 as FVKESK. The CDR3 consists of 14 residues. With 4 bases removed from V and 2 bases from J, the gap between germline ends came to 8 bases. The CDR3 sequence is CASSRAVNTGELFF. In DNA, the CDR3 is TGTGCCAGCAGCCGGGCAGTTAACACCGGGGAGCTGTTTTTT.

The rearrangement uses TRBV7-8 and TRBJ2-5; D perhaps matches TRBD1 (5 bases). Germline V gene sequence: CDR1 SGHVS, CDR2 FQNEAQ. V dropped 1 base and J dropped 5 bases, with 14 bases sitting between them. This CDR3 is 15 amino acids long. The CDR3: CASSLEITAGETQYF. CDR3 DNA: TGTGCCAGCAGCTTAGAAATTACGGCAGGGGAGACCCAGTACTTC. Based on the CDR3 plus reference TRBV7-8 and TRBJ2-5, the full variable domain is GAGVSQSPRYKVAKRGQDVALRCDPISGHVSLFWYQQALGQGPEFLTYFQNEAQLDKSGLPSDRFFAERPEGSVSTLKIQRTQQEDSAVYLCASSLEITAGETQYFGPGTRLLVL.

The CDR3 nucleotides are TGTGCCACGGTTAACCGGGACAGAAATTCACCCCTCCACTTT. It encodes CATVNRDRNSPLHF. The chain carries TRBV6-1 and TRBJ1-6; 7 positions agree with TRBD1. V shed 10 bases, J shed 7 bases, and the junction held 10 bases outside the gene matches. The germline CDR1 and CDR2 sequences are MNHNS and SASEGT. The CDR3 has 14 residues.

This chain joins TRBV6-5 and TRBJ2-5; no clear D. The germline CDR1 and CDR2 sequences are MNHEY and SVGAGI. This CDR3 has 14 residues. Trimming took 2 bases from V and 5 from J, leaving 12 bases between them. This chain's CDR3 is CASSYLSAVETQYF. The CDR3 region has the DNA TGTGCCAGCAGTTACCTATCGGCTGTGGAGACCCAGTACTTC.

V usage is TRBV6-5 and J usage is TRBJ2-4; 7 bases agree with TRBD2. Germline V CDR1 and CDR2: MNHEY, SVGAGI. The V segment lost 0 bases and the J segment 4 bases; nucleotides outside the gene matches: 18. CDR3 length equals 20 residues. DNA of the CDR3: TGTGCCAGCAGTTACTCGAGGTTTAAGGGCGGGGGAGGAGAAAAAAACATTCAGTACTTC. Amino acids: CASSYSRFKGGGGEKNIQYF.

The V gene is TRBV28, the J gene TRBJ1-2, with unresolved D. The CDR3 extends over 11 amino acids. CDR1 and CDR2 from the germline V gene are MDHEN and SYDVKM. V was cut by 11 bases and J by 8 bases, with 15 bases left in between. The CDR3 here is CAAVAMGGYTF. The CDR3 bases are TGTGCCGCAGTCGCCATGGGGGGCTACACCTTC.

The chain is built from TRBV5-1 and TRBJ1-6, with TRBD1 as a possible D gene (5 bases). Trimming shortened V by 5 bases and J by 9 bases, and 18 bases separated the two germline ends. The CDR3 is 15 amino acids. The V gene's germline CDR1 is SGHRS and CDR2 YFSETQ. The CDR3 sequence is CASRAGTPASSPLHF. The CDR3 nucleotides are TGCGCCAGCAGGGCAGGGACCCCCGCGAGTTCACCCCTCCACTTT.

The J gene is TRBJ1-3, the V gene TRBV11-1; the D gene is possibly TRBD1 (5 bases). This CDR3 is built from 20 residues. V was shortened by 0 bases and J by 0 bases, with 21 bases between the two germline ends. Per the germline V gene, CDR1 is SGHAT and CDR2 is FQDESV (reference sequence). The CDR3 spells CASSLALQGISGSSGNTIYF. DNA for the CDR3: TGTGCCAGCAGCTTAGCGCTTCAGGGTATAAGTGGGAGCTCTGGAAACACCATATATTTT.

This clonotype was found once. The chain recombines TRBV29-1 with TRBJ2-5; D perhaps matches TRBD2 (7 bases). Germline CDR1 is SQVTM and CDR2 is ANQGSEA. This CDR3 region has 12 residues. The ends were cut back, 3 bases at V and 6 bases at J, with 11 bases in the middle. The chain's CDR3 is CSVDKGGKTQYF. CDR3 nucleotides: TGCAGCGTTGATAAGGGGGGGAAGACCCAGTACTTC.

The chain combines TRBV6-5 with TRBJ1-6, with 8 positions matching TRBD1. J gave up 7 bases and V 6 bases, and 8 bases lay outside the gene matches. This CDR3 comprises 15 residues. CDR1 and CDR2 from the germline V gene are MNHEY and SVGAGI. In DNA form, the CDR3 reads TGTGCCAGCAGCCCGGACAGGGTAGAGAATTCACCCCTCCACTTT. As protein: CASSPDRVENSPLHF.

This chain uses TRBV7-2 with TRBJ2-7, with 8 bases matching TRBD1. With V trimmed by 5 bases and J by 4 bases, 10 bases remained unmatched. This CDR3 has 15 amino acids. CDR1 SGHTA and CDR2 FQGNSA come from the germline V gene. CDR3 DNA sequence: TGTGCCAGCAGCGAGGGGACAGGCGGGCCATACGAGCAGTACGTC. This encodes CASSEGTGGPYEQYV.

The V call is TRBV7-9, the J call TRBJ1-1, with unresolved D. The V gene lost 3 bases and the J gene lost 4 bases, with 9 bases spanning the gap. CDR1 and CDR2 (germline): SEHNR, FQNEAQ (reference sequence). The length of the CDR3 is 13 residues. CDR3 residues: CASSFETITEAFF. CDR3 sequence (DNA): TGTGCCAGCAGCTTCGAGACAATCACTGAAGCTTTCTTT. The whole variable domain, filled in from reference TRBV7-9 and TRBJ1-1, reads DTGVSQNPRHKITKRGQNVTFRCDPISEHNRLYWYRQTLGQGPEFLTYFQNEAQLEKSRLLSDRFSAERPKGSFSTLEIQRTEQGDSAMYLCASSFETITEAFFGQGTRLTVV.

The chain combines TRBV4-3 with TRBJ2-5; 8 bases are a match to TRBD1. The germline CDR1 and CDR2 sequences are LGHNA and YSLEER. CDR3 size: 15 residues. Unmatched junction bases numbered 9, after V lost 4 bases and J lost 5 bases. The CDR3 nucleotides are TGCGCCAGCAGCCGAGGACAGGGATTAGGGGAGACCCAGTACTTC. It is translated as CASSRGQGLGETQYF.

The CDR3 DNA reads as TGCAGTGCTAGTAATAGCGGGGGGGTAAACATTCAGTACTTC. This encodes CSASNSGGVNIQYF. The gene calls are TRBV20-1 and TRBJ2-4, with TRBD2 matching over 11 bases. CDR3 length equals 14 residues. Germline assignment: CDR1 DFQATT and CDR2 SNEGSKA (reference sequence). The V and J ends lost 3 bases and 6 bases, in that order; junction bases with no gene match: 4.

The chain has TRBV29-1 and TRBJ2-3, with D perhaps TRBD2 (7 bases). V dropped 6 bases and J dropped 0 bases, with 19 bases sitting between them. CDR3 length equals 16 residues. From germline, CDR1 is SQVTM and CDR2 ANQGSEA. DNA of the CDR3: TGCAGCGTCGGGGCCATGCGGGGGCGTAGCACAGATACGCAGTATTTT. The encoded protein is CSVGAMRGRSTDTQYF.

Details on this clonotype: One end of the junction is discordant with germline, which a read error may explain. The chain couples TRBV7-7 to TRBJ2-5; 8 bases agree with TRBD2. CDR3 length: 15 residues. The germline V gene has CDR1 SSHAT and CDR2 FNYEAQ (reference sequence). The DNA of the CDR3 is TGTGCTAGCAGCTTCCAGGCGGGAGGCCAAGAGACCCAGTACTTC. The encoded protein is CASSFQAGGQETQYF.

CDR3 DNA sequence: TGCAGCGTTGAGCACGTCTATGGCTACACCTTC. Translated, it gives CSVEHVYGYTF. The chain uses TRBV29-1 and TRBJ1-2; D not resolved. CDR1 SQVTM and CDR2 ANQGSEA come from the germline V gene. CDR3 length: 11 amino acids. Between the trimmed V and J ends, which lost 3 bases and 4 bases, there was a span of 6 bases.

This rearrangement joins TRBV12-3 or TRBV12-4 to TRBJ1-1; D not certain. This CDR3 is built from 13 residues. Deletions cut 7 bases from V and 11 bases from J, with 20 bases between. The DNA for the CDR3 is TGTGCCAGCACCTCTCGGATTAACAGTGTGGCTTTCTTT. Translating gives CASTSRINSVAFF.

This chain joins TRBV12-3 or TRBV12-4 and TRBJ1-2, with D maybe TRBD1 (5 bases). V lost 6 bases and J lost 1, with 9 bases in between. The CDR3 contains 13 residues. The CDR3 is CASRPDSNYGYTF. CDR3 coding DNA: TGTGCCAGCAGACCTGACAGTAACTATGGCTACACCTTC.

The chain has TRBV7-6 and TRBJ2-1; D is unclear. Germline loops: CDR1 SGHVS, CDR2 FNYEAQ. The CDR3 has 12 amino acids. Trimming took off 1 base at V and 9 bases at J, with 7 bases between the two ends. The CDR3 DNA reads TGTGCCAGCAGCTTAGGGCCCAGTGAGCAGTTCTTC. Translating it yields CASSLGPSEQFF.

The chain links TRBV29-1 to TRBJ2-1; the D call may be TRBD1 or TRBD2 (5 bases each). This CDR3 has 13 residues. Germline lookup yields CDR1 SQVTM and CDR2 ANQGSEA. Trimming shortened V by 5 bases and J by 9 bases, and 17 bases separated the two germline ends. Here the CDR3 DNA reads TGCAGCGTTACTAGGATGGGACGCGGTGAGCAGTTCTTC. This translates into CSVTRMGRGEQFF.

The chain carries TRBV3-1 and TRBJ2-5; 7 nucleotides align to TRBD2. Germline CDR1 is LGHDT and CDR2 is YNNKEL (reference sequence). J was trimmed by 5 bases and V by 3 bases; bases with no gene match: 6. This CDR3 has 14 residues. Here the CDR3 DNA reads TGTGCCAGCAGCCACCCTAGCGGCCCGGAGACCCAGTACTTC. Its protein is CASSHPSGPETQYF.

The DNA for the CDR3 is TGTGCCAGTAGTCGGGCAGGCGCAAGGGATACGCAGTATTTT. Protein product: CASSRAGARDTQYF. The chain employs TRBV19 and TRBJ2-3, with D uncertain. The CDR3 is 14 residues long. Between the trimmed V and J ends, which lost 5 bases and 6 bases, there was a span of 15 bases. Germline assignment: CDR1 LNHDA and CDR2 SQIVND (reference sequence).

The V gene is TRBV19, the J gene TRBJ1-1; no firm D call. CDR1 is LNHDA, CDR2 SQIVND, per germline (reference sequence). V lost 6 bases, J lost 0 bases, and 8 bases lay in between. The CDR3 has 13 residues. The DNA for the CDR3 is TGTGCCAGTAGGAGAGGAATGAACACTGAAGCTTTCTTT. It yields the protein CASRRGMNTEAFF. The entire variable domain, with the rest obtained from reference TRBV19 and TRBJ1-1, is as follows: DGGITQSPKYLFRKEGQNVTLSCEQNLNHDAMYWYRQDPGQGLRLIYYSQIVNDFQKGDIAEGYSVSREKKESFPLTVTSAQKNPTAFYLCASRRGMNTEAFFGQGTRLTVV.

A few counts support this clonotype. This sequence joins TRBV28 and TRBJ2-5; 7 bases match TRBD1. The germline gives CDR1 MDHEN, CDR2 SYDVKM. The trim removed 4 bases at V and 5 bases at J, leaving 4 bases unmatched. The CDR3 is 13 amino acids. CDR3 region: CASSSGGMETQYF. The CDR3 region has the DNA TGTGCCAGCAGTTCAGGGGGAATGGAGACCCAGTACTTC.

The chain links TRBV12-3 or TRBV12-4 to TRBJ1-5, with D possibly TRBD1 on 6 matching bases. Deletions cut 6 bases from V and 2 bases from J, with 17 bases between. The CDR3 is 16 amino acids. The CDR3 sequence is CASSITGRKGNQPQHF. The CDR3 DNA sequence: TGTGCCAGCAGCATAACAGGGCGTAAGGGCAATCAGCCCCAGCATTTT.

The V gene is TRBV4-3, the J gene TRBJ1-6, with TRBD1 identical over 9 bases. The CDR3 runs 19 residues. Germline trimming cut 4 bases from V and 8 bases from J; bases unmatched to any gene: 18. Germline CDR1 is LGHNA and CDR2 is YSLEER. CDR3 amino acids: CASSRFLNNPGQGDSPLHF. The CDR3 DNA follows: TGCGCCAGCAGCCGTTTCCTAAATAATCCGGGACAGGGTGATTCACCCCTCCACTTT.

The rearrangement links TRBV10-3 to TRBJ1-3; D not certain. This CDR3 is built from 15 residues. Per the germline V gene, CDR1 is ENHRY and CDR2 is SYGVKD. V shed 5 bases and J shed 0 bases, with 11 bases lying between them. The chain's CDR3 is CAISIKQLSGNTIYF. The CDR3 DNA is TGTGCCATCAGTATTAAACAGCTCTCTGGAAACACCATATATTTT.

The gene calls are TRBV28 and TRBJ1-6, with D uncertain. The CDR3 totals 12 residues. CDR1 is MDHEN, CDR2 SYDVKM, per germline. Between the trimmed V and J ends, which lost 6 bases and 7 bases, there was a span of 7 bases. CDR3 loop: CASRIRNSPLHF. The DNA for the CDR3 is TGTGCCAGCAGGATCAGGAATTCACCCCTCCACTTT.

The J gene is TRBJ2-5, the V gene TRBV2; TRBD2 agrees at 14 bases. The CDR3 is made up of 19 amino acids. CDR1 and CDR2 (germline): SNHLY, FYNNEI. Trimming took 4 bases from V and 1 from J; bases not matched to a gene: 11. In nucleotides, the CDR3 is TGTGCCAGCAGTGCTTGGGGACTAGCGGGGGCGAGGACCCAAGAGACCCAGTACTTC. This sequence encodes CASSAWGLAGARTQETQYF.